This T cell receptor beta chain was sequenced during a study of blood T cell repertoires in COVID-19. Of note for this clone: The germline gene is not matched at one end of the junction; a read error may be the cause.

This CDR3 has 15 residues. From germline, CDR1 is SSHAT and CDR2 FNYEAQ (reference sequence). Some clones are missing from TCRdb's copy, which holds only in-frame ones; the method was immunoSEQ multiplex PCR. The sample carries about 240,000 clones, approximately 80% recorded once. The rearrangement links TRBV7-7 to TRBJ2-1, with TRBD2 matching 10 bases. The sequenced sample consisted of peripheral blood. The receptor was derived from a woman aged 18-29 years with acute or convalescent COVID-19. As DNA, the CDR3 is TGTGCTAGCAGCTTATCCGGGACTAGCGTGGGTGAGCAGTTCTTC. Protein: CASSLSGTSVGEQFF.